The source of this T cell receptor (beta chain) is a study of T cells in tuberculosis. Study context: Blood was taken before or within 7 days of anti-tuberculosis therapy.

Trimming cost V 3 bases and J 0 bases; bases outside gene matches: 1. This CDR3 has 15 residues. Germline assignment: CDR1 MNHEY and CDR2 SMNVEV (reference sequence). The data were produced by immunoSEQ multiplex PCR, yet TCRdb's version contains in-frame clones alone and is incomplete. The sample contains approximately 35,000 clones, approximately 90% of which appear only once. Time point here: new active TB diagnosis, blood taken before or within 7 days of starting treatment. Sequenced material: PBMCs, taken at tuberculosis diagnosis. The receptor was isolated from an adult with tuberculosis. Some clones in this sample may be carry-over from other donors' samples. This chain uses TRBV27 with TRBJ2-3, with 9 positions matching TRBD2. In DNA form, the CDR3 reads TGTGCCAGCAGTTTTGGGACTAGCAGCACAGATACGCAGTATTTT. This sequence encodes CASSFGTSSTDTQYF.